The 19 T cell receptor beta chains in this list originate from one sample, sequenced in a study of CD8 T cells in ankylosing spondylitis. Using its own MiXCR run on the 5' RACE reads, TCRdb lists one record per CDR3 protein. The table includes 150,000 to 250,000 distinct CDR3 sequences, 9.5% to 15% detected once. Sequencing used blood, either unsorted or a sorted T cell fraction (not recorded which). Receptor source: a male donor with ankylosing spondylitis or in good health (not recorded which).

In this sample, this clonotype turned up a few times. The chain is built from TRBV11-3 and TRBJ2-1; maybe TRBD1 (6 bases). Trimming removed 1 base from V and 9 bases from J, with 7 bases in between. From germline, CDR1 is SGHNT and CDR2 YENEEA. This CDR3 spans 12 amino acids. Written as DNA, the CDR3 is TGTGCCAGCAGCTTAGGGGACACTGAGCAGTTCTTC. Its translation is CASSLGDTEQFF.

This clonotype occurred a few times. This chain uses TRBV2 with TRBJ2-1; no reliable D call. The germline V gene has CDR1 SNHLY and CDR2 FYNNEI. Deletions cut 2 bases from V and 0 bases from J, with 5 bases between. This CDR3 has 14 amino acids. The CDR3 is CASSETVSYNEQFF. In DNA form, the CDR3 reads TGTGCCAGCAGTGAAACGGTCTCCTACAATGAGCAGTTCTTC.

This clonotype was observed a few times. The J gene is TRBJ2-1, the V gene TRBV15; TRBD2 might be the D (5 bases). V was clipped by 5 bases and J by 8 bases, with 22 bases between them. The CDR3 covers 16 residues. CDR1 and CDR2 from the germline V gene are LNHNV and YYDKDF (reference sequence). The DNA of the CDR3 is TGTGCCACCAGCTCATTCCAAGGAGGCCCGGACGATGAGCAGTTCTTC. Residues: CATSSFQGGPDDEQFF.

The chain joins TRBV6-1 to TRBJ1-1, with 7 bases aligning to TRBD1. Germline V lookup: CDR1 MNHNS, CDR2 SASEGT. This CDR3 has 13 amino acids. The V segment lost 5 bases and the J segment 7 bases; nucleotides outside the gene matches: 7. The CDR3 is CASSTGQHLEAFF. DNA of the CDR3: TGTGCCAGCAGTACGGGACAGCACCTTGAAGCTTTCTTT.

This clonotype was seen only a few times. The rearrangement uses TRBV10-2 and TRBJ2-7, with D perhaps given as TRBD1 or TRBD2 (5 bases each). The CDR3 contains 13 residues. CDR1 is WSHSY, CDR2 SAAADI, per germline. V was trimmed by 8 bases and J by 1 base, leaving 12 bases between them. The DNA of the CDR3 is TGCGCCAGCTCGGTGGGGGAGTCCTACGAGCAGTACTTC. This encodes CASSVGESYEQYF.

The J gene is TRBJ2-5, the V gene TRBV20-1; D is unresolved. The CDR3 spans 12 residues. CDR1 and CDR2 (germline): DFQATT, SNEGSKA (reference sequence). The V and J ends lost 2 bases and 2 bases respectively, with 6 bases between them. The CDR3 sequence: CSARFSQETQYF. DNA for the CDR3: TGCAGTGCTAGATTTTCTCAAGAGACCCAGTACTTC.

The sample holds a few counts of this clonotype. V gene TRBV5-1 combines with J gene TRBJ2-1; 7 bases map to TRBD2. This CDR3 is built from 16 residues. The germline V gene encodes CDR1 SGHRS and CDR2 YFSETQ. V was clipped by 0 bases and J by 1 base; unmatched bases: 4. CDR3 DNA: TGCGCCAGCAGCTTGGCCGGGGGGTTTTCCTACAATGAGCAGTTCTTC. It translates to CASSLAGGFSYNEQFF.

This clonotype was detected many times. The CDR3 is CASGRTSGSTDTQYF. The CDR3 DNA sequence: TGTGCCAGCGGTCGGACTAGCGGGAGCACAGATACGCAGTATTTT. The V call is TRBV25-1, the J call TRBJ2-3; 11 bases line up with TRBD2. V shed 8 bases and J 0 bases; nucleotides not matched to a gene: 4. The CDR3 has 15 amino acids. CDR1 MGHDK and CDR2 SYGVNS come from the germline V gene. The complete variable domain, with remaining parts taken from reference TRBV25-1 and TRBJ2-3, reads EADIYQTPRYLVIGTGKKITLECSQTMGHDKMYWYQQDPGMELHLIHYSYGVNSTEKGDLSSESTVSRIRTEHFPLTLESARPSHTSQYLCASGRTSGSTDTQYFGPGTRLTVL.

J is TRBJ2-2 and V is TRBV2; TRBD2 agrees at 13 bases. V gave up 4 bases and J gave up 6 bases; unmatched junction bases: 5. The CDR3 runs to 16 residues. The germline V gene has CDR1 SNHLY and CDR2 FYNNEI. The CDR3 bases are TGTGCCAGCAGTGTCGGGACTAGCGGGGACCCCGGGGAGCTGTTTTTT. Protein product: CASSVGTSGDPGELFF.

A few counts support this clonotype. The CDR3 region is CASSLLADSNQPQHF. In DNA, the CDR3 is TGTGCCAGCAGTTTATTGGCGGATAGCAATCAGCCCCAGCATTTT. This chain links TRBV27 with TRBJ1-5, with D unresolved. Germline lookup yields CDR1 MNHEY and CDR2 SMNVEV (reference sequence). The germline V and J ends were trimmed by 1 base and 0 bases, with 7 bases remaining between them. This CDR3 contains 15 residues.

This clonotype was counted a few times. J is TRBJ2-7 and V is TRBV20-1, with D possibly being TRBD1 or TRBD2 (5 bases each). Trimming left V 0 bases short and J 6 bases short, with 15 bases between. The CDR3 length is 14 residues. CDR1 DFQATT and CDR2 SNEGSKA come from the germline V gene (reference sequence). CDR3 region: CSARETGTPGEQYF. CDR3 coding DNA: TGCAGTGCTAGAGAAACCGGGACCCCGGGCGAGCAGTACTTC.

The sample holds many counts of this clonotype. J is TRBJ2-3 and V is TRBV24-1; D possibly corresponds to TRBD1 (6 bases). CDR1 is KGHDR and CDR2 is SFDVKD in the germline V gene. The germline V and J ends were trimmed by 7 bases and 6 bases, with 10 bases remaining between them. The CDR3 contains 12 residues. CDR3 region: CATRRGGDTQYF. CDR3 sequence (DNA): TGTGCCACCAGGCGTGGGGGCGATACGCAGTATTTT.

This clonotype has just a few counts. V is TRBV20-1 and J is TRBJ2-2, with D tentatively TRBD2 (6 bases). Per the germline V gene, CDR1 is DFQATT and CDR2 is SNEGSKA (reference sequence). Trimming left V 5 bases short and J 0 bases short, with 13 bases between. CDR3 length: 15 residues. The CDR3 nucleotides read TGCAGTGCTTTGGGGGACTCCGCGAACACCGGGGAGCTGTTTTTT. Protein: CSALGDSANTGELFF.

The J gene is TRBJ2-7, the V gene TRBV27; 11 bases match TRBD2. This CDR3 contains 17 residues. Trimming took 5 bases from V and 2 from J; bases not matched to a gene: 11. In germline, CDR1 is MNHEY, CDR2 SMNVEV (reference sequence). For the CDR3, the DNA is TGTGCCAGCAGTCCGCACCCACTAGCGGGAGAAGCCTACGAGCAGTACTTC. It specifies CASSPHPLAGEAYEQYF.

This clonotype was observed at least ten times. This chain uses TRBV12-3 or TRBV12-4 with TRBJ1-4; D is unresolved. Trimming stripped 8 bases from V and 12 bases from J, with 25 bases between. This CDR3 has 15 amino acids. The CDR3 nucleotides read TGTGCCAGCGCCCCAAACACCCCGGTCCCTGGTGAACTGTTTTTT. Encoded protein: CASAPNTPVPGELFF.

This chain links TRBV7-8 with TRBJ1-1; TRBD1 matches at 7 bases. The CDR3 loop spans 16 amino acids. The germline CDR1 and CDR2 sequences are SGHVS and FQNEAQ. V lost 7 bases, J lost 2 bases, and 13 bases stayed unmatched. The CDR3 coding sequence is TGTGCCAGCATCCCACTCCCAGGGGGGGCCAACACTGAAGCTTTCTTT. It codes for CASIPLPGGANTEAFF.

V is TRBV12-3 or TRBV12-4 and J is TRBJ1-2, with D perhaps TRBD1 (5 bases). Trimming cost V 5 bases and J 8 bases, with 15 bases left between them. There are 13 residues in the CDR3. The DNA for the CDR3 is TGTGCCAGCAGTCCCGACAGCCCCTGGGGCTACACCTTC. Translated: CASSPDSPWGYTF.

This clonotype was detected a few times. J is TRBJ1-2 and V is TRBV20-1, with D unclear. This CDR3 spans 10 amino acids. The ends were cut back, 5 bases at V and 6 bases at J, with 7 bases in the middle. Germline loops: CDR1 DFQATT, CDR2 SNEGSKA (reference sequence). The CDR3 loop is CSADPHGYTF. The CDR3, as DNA: TGCAGTGCTGATCCCCATGGCTACACCTTC.

The chain uses TRBV7-9 and TRBJ1-1; D gene unclear. CDR1 and CDR2 from the germline V gene are SEHNR and FQNEAQ (reference sequence). Trimming removed 5 bases at V and 0 bases at J, with 13 bases between. This CDR3 has 15 amino acids. CDR3: CASSPMGILNTEAFF. CDR3 bases: TGTGCCAGCAGCCCCATGGGGATCTTGAACACTGAAGCTTTCTTT.